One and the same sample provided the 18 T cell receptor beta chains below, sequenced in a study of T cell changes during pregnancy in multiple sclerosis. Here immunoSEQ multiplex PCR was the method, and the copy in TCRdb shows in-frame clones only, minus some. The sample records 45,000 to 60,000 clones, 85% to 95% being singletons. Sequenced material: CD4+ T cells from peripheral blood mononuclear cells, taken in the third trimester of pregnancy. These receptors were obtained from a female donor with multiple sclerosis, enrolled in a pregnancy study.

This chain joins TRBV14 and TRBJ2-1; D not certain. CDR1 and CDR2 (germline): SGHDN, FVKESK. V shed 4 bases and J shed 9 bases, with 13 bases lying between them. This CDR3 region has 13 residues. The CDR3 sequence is CASSRLGGAEQFF. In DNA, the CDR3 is TGTGCCAGCAGCCGCCTCGGCGGCGCTGAGCAGTTCTTC. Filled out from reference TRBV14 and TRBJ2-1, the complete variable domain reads EAGVTQFPSHSVIEKGQTVTLRCDPISGHDNLYWYRRVMGKEIKFLLHFVKESKQDESGMPNNRFLAERTGGTYSTLKVQPAELEDSGVYFCASSRLGGAEQFFGPGTRLTVL.

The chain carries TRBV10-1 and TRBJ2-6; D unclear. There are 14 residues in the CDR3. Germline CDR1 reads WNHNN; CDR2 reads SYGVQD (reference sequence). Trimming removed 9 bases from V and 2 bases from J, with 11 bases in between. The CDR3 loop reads CARRRIPGANVLTF. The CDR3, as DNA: TGCGCCAGAAGGAGAATCCCTGGGGCCAACGTCCTGACTTTC.

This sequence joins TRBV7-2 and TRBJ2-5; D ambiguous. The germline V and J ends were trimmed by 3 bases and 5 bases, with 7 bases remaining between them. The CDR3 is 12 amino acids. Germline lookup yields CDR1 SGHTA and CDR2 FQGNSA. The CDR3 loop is CASSFVRETQYF. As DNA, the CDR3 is TGTGCCAGCAGCTTTGTGCGGGAGACCCAGTACTTC.

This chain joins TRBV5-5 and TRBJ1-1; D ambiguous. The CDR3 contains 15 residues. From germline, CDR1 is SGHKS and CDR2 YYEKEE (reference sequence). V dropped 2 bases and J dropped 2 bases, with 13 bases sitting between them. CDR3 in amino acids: CASSLSSGLNTEAFF. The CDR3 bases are TGTGCCAGCAGCTTATCTTCTGGACTTAACACTGAAGCTTTCTTT.

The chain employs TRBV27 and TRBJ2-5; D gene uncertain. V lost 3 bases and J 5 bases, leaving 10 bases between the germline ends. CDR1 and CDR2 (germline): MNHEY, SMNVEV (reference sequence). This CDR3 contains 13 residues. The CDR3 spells CASSFGLRETQYF. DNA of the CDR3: TGTGCCAGCAGTTTCGGGTTGCGGGAGACCCAGTACTTC.

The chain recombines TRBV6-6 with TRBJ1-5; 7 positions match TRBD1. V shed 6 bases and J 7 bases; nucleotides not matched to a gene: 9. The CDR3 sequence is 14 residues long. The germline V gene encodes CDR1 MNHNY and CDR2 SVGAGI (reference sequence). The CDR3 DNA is TGTGCCAGCAGCCCCACAGGGGATTACCAGCCCCAGCATTTT. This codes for CASSPTGDYQPQHF.

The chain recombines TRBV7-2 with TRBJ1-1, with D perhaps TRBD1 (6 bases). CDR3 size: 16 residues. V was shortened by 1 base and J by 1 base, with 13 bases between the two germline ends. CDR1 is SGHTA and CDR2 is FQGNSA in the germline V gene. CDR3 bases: TGTGCCAGCAGCTTAGATCGAGACAGGCAGAACACTGAAGCTTTCTTT. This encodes CASSLDRDRQNTEAFF.

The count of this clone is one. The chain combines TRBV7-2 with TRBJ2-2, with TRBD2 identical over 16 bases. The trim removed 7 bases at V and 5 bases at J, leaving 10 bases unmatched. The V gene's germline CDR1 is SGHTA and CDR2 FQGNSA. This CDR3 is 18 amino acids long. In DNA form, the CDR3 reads TGTGCCAGCAACATCCAGGGACTAGCGGGGGGGCGGACCGGGGAGCTGTTTTTT. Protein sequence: CASNIQGLAGGRTGELFF.

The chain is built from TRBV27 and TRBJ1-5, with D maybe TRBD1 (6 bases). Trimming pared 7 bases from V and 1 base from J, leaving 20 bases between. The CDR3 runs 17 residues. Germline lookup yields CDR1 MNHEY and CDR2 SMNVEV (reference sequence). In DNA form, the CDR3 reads TGTGCCAGCACCAGGACAGTTTCGGGGATCAGCAATCAGCCCCAGCATTTT. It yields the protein CASTRTVSGISNQPQHF.

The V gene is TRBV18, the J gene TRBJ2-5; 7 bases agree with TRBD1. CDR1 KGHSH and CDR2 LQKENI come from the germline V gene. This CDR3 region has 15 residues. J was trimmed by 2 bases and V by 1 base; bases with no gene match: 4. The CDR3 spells CASSPLWTGQETQYF. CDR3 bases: TGTGCCAGCTCACCACTCTGGACAGGACAAGAGACCCAGTACTTC.

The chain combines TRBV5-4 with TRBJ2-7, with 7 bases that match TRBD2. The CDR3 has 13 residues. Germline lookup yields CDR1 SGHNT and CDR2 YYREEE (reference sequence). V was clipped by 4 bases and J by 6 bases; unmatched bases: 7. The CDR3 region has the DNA TGTGCCAGCAGCCTAATGGGAGGGAGCGAGCAGTACTTC. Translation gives CASSLMGGSEQYF.

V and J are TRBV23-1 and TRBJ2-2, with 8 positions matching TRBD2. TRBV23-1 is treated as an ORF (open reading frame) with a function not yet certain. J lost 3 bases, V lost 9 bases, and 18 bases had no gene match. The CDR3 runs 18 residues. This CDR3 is CARGRGGSVPRYTGELFF. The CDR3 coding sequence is TGCGCCAGGGGACGGGGGGGGAGCGTACCTAGGTACACCGGGGAGCTGTTTTTT.

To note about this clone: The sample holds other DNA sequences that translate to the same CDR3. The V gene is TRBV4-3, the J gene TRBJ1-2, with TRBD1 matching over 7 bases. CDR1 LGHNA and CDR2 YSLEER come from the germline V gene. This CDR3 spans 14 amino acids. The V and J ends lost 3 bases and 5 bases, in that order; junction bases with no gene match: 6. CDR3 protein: CASSQEGARYGYTF. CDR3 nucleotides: TGCGCCAGCAGCCAGGAGGGGGCGAGGTATGGCTACACCTTC.

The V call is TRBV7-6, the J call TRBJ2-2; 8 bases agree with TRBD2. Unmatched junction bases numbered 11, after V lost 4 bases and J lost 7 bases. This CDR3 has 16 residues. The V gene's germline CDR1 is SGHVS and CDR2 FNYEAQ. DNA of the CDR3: TGTGCCAGCAGCTCGGCCCGGGGGGGGGCGAACGGGGAGCTGTTTTTT. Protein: CASSSARGGANGELFF.

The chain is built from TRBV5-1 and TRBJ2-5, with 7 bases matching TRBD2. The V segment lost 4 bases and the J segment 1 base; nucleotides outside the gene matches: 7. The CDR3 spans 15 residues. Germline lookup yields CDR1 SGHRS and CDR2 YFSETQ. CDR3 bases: TGCGCCAGCAGCCTACAGCGGGGCCCCCAAGAGACCCAGTACTTC. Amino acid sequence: CASSLQRGPQETQYF.

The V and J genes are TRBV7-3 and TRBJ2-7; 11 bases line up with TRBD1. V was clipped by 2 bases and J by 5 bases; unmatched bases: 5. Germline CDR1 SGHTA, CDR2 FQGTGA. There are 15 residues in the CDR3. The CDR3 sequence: CASSLHRTGGDEQYF. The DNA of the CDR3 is TGTGCCAGCAGCTTACACCGGACAGGGGGCGACGAGCAGTACTTC.

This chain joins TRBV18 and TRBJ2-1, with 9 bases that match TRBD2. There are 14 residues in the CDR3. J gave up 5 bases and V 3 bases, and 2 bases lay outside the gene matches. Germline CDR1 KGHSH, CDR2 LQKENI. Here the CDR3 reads CASSPSGGNNEQFF. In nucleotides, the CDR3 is TGTGCCAGCTCACCTAGCGGGGGAAACAATGAGCAGTTCTTC. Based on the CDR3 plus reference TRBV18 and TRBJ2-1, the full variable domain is NAGVMQNPRHLVRRRGQEARLRCSPMKGHSHVYWYRQLPEEGLKFMVYLQKENIIDESGMPKERFSAEFPKEGPSILRIQQVVRGDSAAYFCASSPSGGNNEQFFGPGTRLTVL.

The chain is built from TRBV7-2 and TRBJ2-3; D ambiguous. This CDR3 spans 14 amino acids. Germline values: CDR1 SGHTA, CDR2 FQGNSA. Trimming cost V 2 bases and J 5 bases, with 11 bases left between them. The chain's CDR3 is CASSLLMVLDTQYF. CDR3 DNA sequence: TGTGCCAGCAGCTTACTAATGGTATTAGATACGCAGTATTTT.